The 22 T cell receptor beta chains listed next were all sequenced from one sample in a study of control samples from healthy donors and cancer patients. Assay used: immunoSEQ multiplex PCR; TCRdb lists only in-frame clones, some missing. The sample lists more than 150,000 clones, approximately 90% seen once, with less than 0.75% in the top ten. The sequenced sample consisted of blood. Source of these receptors: a woman in her thirties in good health.

This clone is a singleton in its sample. The chain uses TRBV7-9 and TRBJ2-7; 9 bases match TRBD2. The ends lost 1 base at V and 7 bases at J; junction bases unmatched: 14. The CDR3 contains 17 residues. Germline CDR1 SEHNR, CDR2 FQNEAQ (reference sequence). The CDR3 loop reads CASSLVGMREGLGEQYF. The CDR3 region has the DNA TGTGCCAGCAGCTTAGTAGGAATGCGGGAGGGCCTCGGGGAGCAGTACTTC.

This rearrangement joins TRBV3-1 (or the pseudogene TRBV3-2) to TRBJ2-5, with a tentative D call TRBD2 (6 bases). CDR1 and CDR2 from the germline V gene are LGHDT and YNNKEL (reference sequence). The ends were cut back, 4 bases at V and 2 bases at J, with 11 bases in the middle. The CDR3 has 14 residues. The CDR3: CASSPGTLQETQYF. CDR3 nucleotide sequence: TGTGCCAGCAGCCCCGGGACTCTACAAGAGACCCAGTACTTC.

This chain links TRBV6-1 with TRBJ2-7; tentatively, D is TRBD1 or TRBD2 (5 bases each). The V gene lost 2 bases and the J gene lost 2 bases, with 13 bases spanning the gap. Germline V CDR1 and CDR2: MNHNS, SASEGT. CDR3 length equals 15 residues. DNA for the CDR3: TGTGCCAGCAGTGAATGGGGACCCCAGGCCTACGAGCAGTACTTC. Translation gives CASSEWGPQAYEQYF.

The chain links TRBV3-1 (or the pseudogene TRBV3-2) to TRBJ2-1, with a tentative D call TRBD2 (5 bases). The germline V gene encodes CDR1 LGHDT and CDR2 YNNKEL (reference sequence). V lost 1 base, J lost 7 bases, and 20 bases lay in between. There are 17 residues in the CDR3. For the CDR3, the DNA is TGTGCCAGCAGCCAAGGTCAAGCGGACCAACTGAGTAATGAGCAGTTCTTC. This sequence encodes CASSQGQADQLSNEQFF.

V and J are TRBV9 and TRBJ2-2, with TRBD2 identical over 13 bases. The CDR3 is 18 amino acids. Germline loops: CDR1 SGDLS, CDR2 YYNGEE. The trim removed 5 bases at V and 1 base at J, leaving 8 bases unmatched. CDR3 sequence (DNA): TGTGCCAGCAGACCAGGACTAGCGGGAGCTAGGAACACCGGGGAGCTGTTTTTT. This codes for CASRPGLAGARNTGELFF.

The V gene is TRBV4-2, the J gene TRBJ2-1; 11 nucleotides align to TRBD2. V trimming: 0 bases; J trimming: 10 bases; junction bases outside the gene matches: 8. The CDR3 consists of 16 residues. Germline-derived CDR1 and CDR2 are LGHNA and YNFKEQ. The CDR3 is CASSQDPRGLAEEQFF. The CDR3 DNA reads as TGTGCCAGCAGCCAAGACCCCCGGGGACTAGCGGAGGAGCAGTTCTTC.

J is TRBJ2-7 and V is TRBV5-1; perhaps TRBD1 as D (7 bases). Deletions cut 4 bases from V and 0 bases from J, with 11 bases between. CDR1 is SGHRS and CDR2 is YFSETQ in the germline V gene. The CDR3 length is 14 residues. The CDR3 spells CASSPGGPSYEQYF. In DNA form, the CDR3 reads TGCGCCAGCAGCCCAGGGGGGCCCTCCTACGAGCAGTACTTC. The full variable domain, rest sourced from reference TRBV5-1 and TRBJ2-7, is KAGVTQTPRYLIKTRGQQVTLSCSPISGHRSVSWYQQTPGQGLQFLFEYFSETQRNKGNFPGRFSGRQFSNSRSEMNVSTLELGDSALYLCASSPGGPSYEQYFGPGTRLTVT.

This chain joins TRBV5-5 and TRBJ1-4; D is ambiguous. The CDR3 is 14 amino acids. The germline V gene encodes CDR1 SGHKS and CDR2 YYEKEE (reference sequence). V lost 2 bases to trimming and J lost 7 bases, with 12 bases between them. CDR3 residues: CASSFMFHSEKLFF. The CDR3 nucleotides read TGTGCCAGCAGCTTCATGTTTCACTCTGAAAAACTGTTTTTT.

J is TRBJ2-5 and V is TRBV3-1 (or the pseudogene TRBV3-2); no clear D. Germline CDR1 and CDR2: LGHDT and YNNKEL (reference sequence). CDR3 length: 17 amino acids. Trimming removed 0 bases from V and 2 bases from J, with 16 bases in between. CDR3 nucleotide sequence: TGTGCCAGCAGCCAAGATCTTAAGACGTTACCGCAAGAGACCCAGTACTTC. It translates to CASSQDLKTLPQETQYF.

This clone was recorded only once. The chain carries TRBV15 and TRBJ2-3; 9 bases map to TRBD2. V dropped 4 bases and J dropped 3; count of bases not matched to a gene: 11. Looked up from germline, CDR1 is LNHNV and CDR2 is YYDKDF (reference sequence). The CDR3 totals 17 residues. DNA of the CDR3: TGTGCCACCAGCATAATACGTAGCGGGAGTGGGACAGATACGCAGTATTTT. Translating it yields CATSIIRSGSGTDTQYF.

This clone was found once. The J gene is TRBJ1-6, the V gene TRBV5-1; 7 bases align to TRBD1. Germline assignment: CDR1 SGHRS and CDR2 YFSETQ. The CDR3 is 19 residues long. V lost 0 bases, J lost 7 bases, and 16 bases stayed unmatched. Written as DNA, the CDR3 is TGCGCCAGCAGCTTGGCCGGGACAGCGGATACTCGCCTAAATTCACCCCTCCACTTT. This codes for CASSLAGTADTRLNSPLHF.

The CDR3 DNA follows: TGTGCCAGTACCCACGGGTTTTGGCCCGGGACAGGGGCTTCCCCAGATACGCAGTATTTT. Its translation is CASTHGFWPGTGASPDTQYF. The V and J genes are TRBV19 and TRBJ2-3; 10 bases align to TRBD1. CDR3 length equals 20 residues. The germline V gene has CDR1 LNHDA and CDR2 SQIVND (reference sequence). J lost 4 bases, V lost 7 bases, and 23 bases had no gene match.

The chain uses TRBV27 and TRBJ2-2; 8 bases are a match to TRBD2. J was trimmed by 7 bases and V by 5 bases; bases with no gene match: 15. The CDR3 consists of 17 residues. Germline V lookup: CDR1 MNHEY, CDR2 SMNVEV (reference sequence). Written as DNA, the CDR3 is TGTGCCAGCAGTGAACTTGGGACTAGGGGTTACGGCGGGGAGCTGTTTTTT. Its translation: CASSELGTRGYGGELFF.

This chain connects TRBV27 to TRBJ2-3; D gene uncertain. Germline values: CDR1 MNHEY, CDR2 SMNVEV (reference sequence). Trimming stripped 2 bases from V and 7 bases from J, with 10 bases between. The CDR3 sequence is 13 residues long. The CDR3 nucleotides read TGTGCCAGCAGTTTACGCGGTGGAAATACGCAGTATTTT. It translates to CASSLRGGNTQYF.

V is TRBV24-1 and J is TRBJ1-5, with 9 bases identical to TRBD1. The J segment lost 7 bases and the V segment lost 2 bases, leaving 8 bases of the junction unmatched. This CDR3 is 16 amino acids long. Germline lookup yields CDR1 KGHDR and CDR2 SFDVKD. The CDR3 coding sequence is TGTGCCACCAGTGATTCCGGGACAGGGCAGGGCCAGCCCCAGCATTTT. It yields the protein CATSDSGTGQGQPQHF.

The V gene is TRBV5-1, the J gene TRBJ2-7, with TRBD1 as a possible D gene (6 bases). The CDR3 consists of 14 residues. The V gene lost 2 bases and the J gene lost 1 base, with 10 bases spanning the gap. Germline V gives CDR1 SGHRS, CDR2 YFSETQ. The CDR3 region has the DNA TGCGCCAGCAGCTTCGCAGGGGAATCCTACGAGCAGTACTTC. Residues: CASSFAGESYEQYF.

This chain connects TRBV11-2 to TRBJ2-2, with D perhaps matching TRBD2 (5 bases). V lost 9 bases and J 4 bases, leaving 12 bases between the germline ends. The CDR3 has 13 amino acids. The germline gives CDR1 SGHAT, CDR2 FQNNGV. The CDR3 reads CASTSSGTGELFF. Written as DNA, the CDR3 is TGTGCCAGTACTTCGAGCGGCACCGGGGAGCTGTTTTTT.

The chain combines TRBV2 with TRBJ1-3; D is unclear. The CDR3 contains 13 residues. Germline V lookup: CDR1 SNHLY, CDR2 FYNNEI. Trimming stripped 5 bases from V and 7 bases from J, with 12 bases between. The CDR3 DNA follows: TGTGCCAGCAGTTTCGACACCAGCAACACCATATATTTT. Its translation is CASSFDTSNTIYF.

The chain's CDR3 is CASSRRTEMNTEAFF. The CDR3 nucleotides read TGTGCCAGCAGTAGAAGGACAGAGATGAACACTGAAGCTTTCTTT. This chain uses TRBV27 with TRBJ1-1, with D possibly matching TRBD1 (6 bases). The germline V gene has CDR1 MNHEY and CDR2 SMNVEV (reference sequence). The CDR3 contains 15 residues. V was shortened by 5 bases and J by 0 bases, with 13 bases between the two germline ends.

V gene TRBV5-1 combines with J gene TRBJ1-1; D perhaps matches TRBD1 (5 bases). This CDR3 has 14 residues. Germline V gene data show CDR1 as SGHRS and CDR2 as YFSETQ. The V end was cut by 0 bases, the J end by 2 bases, with 8 bases between. In DNA form, the CDR3 reads TGCGCCAGCAGCTTGGGGGGGATAAACACTGAAGCTTTCTTT. Protein product: CASSLGGINTEAFF.

The V call is TRBV5-1, the J call TRBJ2-3; the match to TRBD2 covers 8 bases. Trimming cost V 4 bases and J 4 bases; bases outside gene matches: 5. The CDR3 has 14 residues. Germline CDR1 reads SGHRS; CDR2 reads YFSETQ. In DNA form, the CDR3 reads TGCGCCAGCAGCCCGGGACTAGGCCCAGATACGCAGTATTTT. Amino acids: CASSPGLGPDTQYF.

This chain uses TRBV7-3 with TRBJ2-1; a possible D gene is TRBD2 (5 bases). CDR1 is SGHTA, CDR2 FQGTGA, per germline. CDR3 length: 18 residues. Between the trimmed V and J ends, which lost 1 base and 2 bases, there was a span of 18 bases. CDR3 sequence: CASSLNWERAHAYNEQFF. The CDR3 nucleotides are TGTGCCAGCAGCTTAAATTGGGAGAGGGCCCACGCCTACAATGAGCAGTTCTTC.